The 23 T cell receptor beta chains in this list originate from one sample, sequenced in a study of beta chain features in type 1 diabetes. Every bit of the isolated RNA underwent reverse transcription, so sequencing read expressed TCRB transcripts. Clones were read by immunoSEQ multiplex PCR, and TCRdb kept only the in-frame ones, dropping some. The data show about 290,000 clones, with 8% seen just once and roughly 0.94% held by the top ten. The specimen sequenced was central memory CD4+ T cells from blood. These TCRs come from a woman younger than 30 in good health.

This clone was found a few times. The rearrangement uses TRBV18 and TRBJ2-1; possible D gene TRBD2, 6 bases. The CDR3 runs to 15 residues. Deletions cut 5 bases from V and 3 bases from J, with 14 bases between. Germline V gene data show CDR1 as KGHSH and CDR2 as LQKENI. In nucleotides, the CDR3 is TGTGCCAGCTCAAGATCTAGCGTAGTCTACAATGAGCAGTTCTTC. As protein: CASSRSSVVYNEQFF.

The CDR3 DNA reads as TGTGCCAGCAGTGAAGCGGGCACCTTTCGGAACACTGAAGCTTTCTTT. Amino acids: CASSEAGTFRNTEAFF. V is TRBV6-1 and J is TRBJ1-1; D unresolved. Per germline, CDR1 MNHNS and CDR2 SASEGT. This CDR3 is built from 16 residues. V was clipped by 0 bases and J by 1 base, with 12 bases between them.

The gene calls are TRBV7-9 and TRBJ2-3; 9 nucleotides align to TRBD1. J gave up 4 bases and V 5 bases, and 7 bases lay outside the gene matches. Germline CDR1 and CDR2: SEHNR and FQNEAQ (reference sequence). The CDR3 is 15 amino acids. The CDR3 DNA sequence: TGTGCCAGCAGCCGGACAGGGGCAGGAGCAGATACGCAGTATTTT. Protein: CASSRTGAGADTQYF.

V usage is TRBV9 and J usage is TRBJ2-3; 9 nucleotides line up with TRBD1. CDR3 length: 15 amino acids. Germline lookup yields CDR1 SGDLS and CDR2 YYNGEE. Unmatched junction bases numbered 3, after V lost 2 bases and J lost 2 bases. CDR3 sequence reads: CASSVRDRDTDTQYF. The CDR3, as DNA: TGTGCCAGCAGCGTCCGGGACAGGGACACAGATACGCAGTATTTT.

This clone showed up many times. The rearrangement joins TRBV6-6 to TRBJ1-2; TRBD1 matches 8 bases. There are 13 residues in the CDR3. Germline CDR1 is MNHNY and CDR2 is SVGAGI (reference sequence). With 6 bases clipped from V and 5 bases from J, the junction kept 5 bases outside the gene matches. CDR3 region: CASSSRQGYGYTF. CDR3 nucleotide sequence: TGTGCCAGCAGCTCAAGACAGGGGTATGGCTACACCTTC.

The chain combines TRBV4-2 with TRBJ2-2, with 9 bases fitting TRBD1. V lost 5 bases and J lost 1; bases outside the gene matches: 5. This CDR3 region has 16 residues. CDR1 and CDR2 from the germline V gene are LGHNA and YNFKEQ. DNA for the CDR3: TGTGCCAGCAGCTCCAGGACAGGGGAGAACACCGGGGAGCTGTTTTTT. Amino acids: CASSSRTGENTGELFF.

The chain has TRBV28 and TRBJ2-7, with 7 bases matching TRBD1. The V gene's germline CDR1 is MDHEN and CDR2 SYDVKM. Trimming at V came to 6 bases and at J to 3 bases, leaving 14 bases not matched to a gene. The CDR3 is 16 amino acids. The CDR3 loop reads CASSLERGGPIYEQYV. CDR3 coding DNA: TGTGCCAGCAGCCTAGAGAGAGGGGGCCCGATCTACGAGCAGTACGTC.

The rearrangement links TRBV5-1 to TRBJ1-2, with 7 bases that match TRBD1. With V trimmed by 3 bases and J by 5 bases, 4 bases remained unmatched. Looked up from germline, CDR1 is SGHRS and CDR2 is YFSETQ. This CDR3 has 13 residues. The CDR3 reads CASSSGQSYGYTF. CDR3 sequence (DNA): TGCGCCAGCAGCTCGGGACAGTCATATGGCTACACCTTC.

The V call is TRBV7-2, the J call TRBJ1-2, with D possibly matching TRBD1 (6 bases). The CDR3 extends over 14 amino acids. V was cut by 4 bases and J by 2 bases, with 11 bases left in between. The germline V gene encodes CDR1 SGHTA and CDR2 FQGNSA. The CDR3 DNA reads TGTGCCAGCAGCTATACAGGGATGAACTATGGCTACACCTTC. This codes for CASSYTGMNYGYTF.

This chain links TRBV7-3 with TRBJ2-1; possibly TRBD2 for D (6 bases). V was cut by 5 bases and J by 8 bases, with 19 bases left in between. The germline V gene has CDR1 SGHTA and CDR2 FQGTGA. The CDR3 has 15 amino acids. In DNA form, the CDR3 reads TGTGCCAGCAGCCCACTCCTTGGGGGGATCGATGAGCAGTTCTTC. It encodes CASSPLLGGIDEQFF.

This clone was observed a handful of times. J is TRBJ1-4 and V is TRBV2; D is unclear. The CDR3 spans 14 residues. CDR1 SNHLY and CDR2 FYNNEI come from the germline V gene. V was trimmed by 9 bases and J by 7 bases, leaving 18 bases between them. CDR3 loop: CASRDGRSLEKLFF. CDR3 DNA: TGTGCCAGTAGGGATGGCAGATCCCTTGAAAAACTGTTTTTT.

The CDR3 region is CASSPLSGRSDNEQFF. The CDR3 region has the DNA TGTGCCAGCAGCCCCCTCTCCGGGAGGTCGGACAATGAGCAGTTCTTC. This chain joins TRBV14 and TRBJ2-1, with TRBD2 identical over 7 bases. Germline V CDR1 and CDR2: SGHDN, FVKESK. The J segment lost 5 bases and the V segment lost 4 bases, leaving 11 bases of the junction unmatched. The CDR3 runs 16 residues.

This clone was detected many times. CDR3 region: CASSQGVNQPQHF. DNA for the CDR3: TGTGCCAGCTCACAAGGTGTAAATCAGCCCCAGCATTTT. The V gene is TRBV14, the J gene TRBJ1-5; D gene ambiguous. V lost 8 bases and J lost 4, with 12 bases in between. The CDR3 contains 13 residues. Germline CDR1 reads SGHDN; CDR2 reads FVKESK.

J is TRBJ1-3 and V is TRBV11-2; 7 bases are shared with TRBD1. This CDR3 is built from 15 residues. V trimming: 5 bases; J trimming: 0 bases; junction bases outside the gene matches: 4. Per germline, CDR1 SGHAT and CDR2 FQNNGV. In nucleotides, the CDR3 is TGTGCCAGCAGCATAACAGGGGACTCTGGAAACACCATATATTTT. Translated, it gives CASSITGDSGNTIYF.

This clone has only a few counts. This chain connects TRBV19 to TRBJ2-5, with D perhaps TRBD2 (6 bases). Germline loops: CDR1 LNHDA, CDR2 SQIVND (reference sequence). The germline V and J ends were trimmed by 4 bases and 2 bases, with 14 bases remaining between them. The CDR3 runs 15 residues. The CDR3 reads CASSTRGSGQETQYF. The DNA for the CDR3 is TGTGCCAGTAGTACCCGCGGTAGCGGACAAGAGACCCAGTACTTC.

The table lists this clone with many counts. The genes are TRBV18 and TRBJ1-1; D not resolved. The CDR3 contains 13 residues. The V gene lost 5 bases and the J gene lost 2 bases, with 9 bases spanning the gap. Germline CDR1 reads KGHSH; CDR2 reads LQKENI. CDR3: CASSSIINTEAFF. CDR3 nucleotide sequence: TGTGCCAGCTCATCAATAATAAACACTGAAGCTTTCTTT.

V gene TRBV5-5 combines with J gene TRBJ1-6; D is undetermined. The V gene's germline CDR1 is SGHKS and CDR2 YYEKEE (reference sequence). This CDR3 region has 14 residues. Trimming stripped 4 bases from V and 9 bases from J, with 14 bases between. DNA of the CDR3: TGTGCCAGCAGCCCGGCCAATGAGTTTTCACCCCTCCACTTT. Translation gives CASSPANEFSPLHF.

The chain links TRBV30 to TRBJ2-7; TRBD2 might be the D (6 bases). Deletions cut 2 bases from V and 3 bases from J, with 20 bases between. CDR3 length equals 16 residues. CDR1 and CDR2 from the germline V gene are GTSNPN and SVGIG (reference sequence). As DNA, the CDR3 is TGTGCCTGGAGTACCCGAATTGCGGGAAGGAACTACGAGCAGTACTTC. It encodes CAWSTRIAGRNYEQYF. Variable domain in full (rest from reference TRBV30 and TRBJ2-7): SQTIHQWPATLVQPVGSPLSLECTVEGTSNPNLYWYRQAAGRGLQLLFYSVGIGQISSEVPQNLSASRPQDRQFILSSKKLLLSDSGFYLCAWSTRIAGRNYEQYFGPGTRLTVT.

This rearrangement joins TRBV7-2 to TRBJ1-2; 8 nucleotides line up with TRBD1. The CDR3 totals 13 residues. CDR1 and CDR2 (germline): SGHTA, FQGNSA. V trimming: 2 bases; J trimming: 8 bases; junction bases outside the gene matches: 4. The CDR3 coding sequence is TGTGCCAGCAGCTTAACGACAGGGGACGGCTACACCTTC. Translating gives CASSLTTGDGYTF.

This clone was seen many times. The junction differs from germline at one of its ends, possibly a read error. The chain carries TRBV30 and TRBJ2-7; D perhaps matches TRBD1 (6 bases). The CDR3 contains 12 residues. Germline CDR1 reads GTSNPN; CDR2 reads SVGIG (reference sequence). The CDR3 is CAWSGTGTRASF. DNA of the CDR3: TGTGCCTGGAGCGGAACCGGGACACGCGCCTCCTTC.

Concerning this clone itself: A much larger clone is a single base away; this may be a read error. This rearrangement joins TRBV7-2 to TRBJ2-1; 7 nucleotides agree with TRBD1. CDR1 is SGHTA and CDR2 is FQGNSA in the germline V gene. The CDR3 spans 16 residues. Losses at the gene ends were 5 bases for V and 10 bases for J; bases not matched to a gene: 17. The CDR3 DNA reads TGTGCCAGCAGCGCCGGATCCGGGACAGTCTCCTACGAGCAGTTCTTC. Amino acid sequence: CASSAGSGTVSYEQFF.

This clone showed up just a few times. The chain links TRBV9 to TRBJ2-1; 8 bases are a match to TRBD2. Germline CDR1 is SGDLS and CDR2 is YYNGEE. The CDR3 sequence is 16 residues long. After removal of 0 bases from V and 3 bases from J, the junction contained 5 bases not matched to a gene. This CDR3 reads CASSVAGTRVYNEQFF. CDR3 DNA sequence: TGTGCCAGCAGCGTAGCGGGGACTAGGGTCTACAATGAGCAGTTCTTC.

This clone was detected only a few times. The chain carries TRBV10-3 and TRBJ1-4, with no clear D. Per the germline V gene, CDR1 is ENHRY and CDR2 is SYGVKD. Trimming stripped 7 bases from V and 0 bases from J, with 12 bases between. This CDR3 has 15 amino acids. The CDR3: CAIMWRTATNEKLFF. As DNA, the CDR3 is TGTGCCATCATGTGGAGGACGGCAACTAATGAAAAACTGTTTTTT.